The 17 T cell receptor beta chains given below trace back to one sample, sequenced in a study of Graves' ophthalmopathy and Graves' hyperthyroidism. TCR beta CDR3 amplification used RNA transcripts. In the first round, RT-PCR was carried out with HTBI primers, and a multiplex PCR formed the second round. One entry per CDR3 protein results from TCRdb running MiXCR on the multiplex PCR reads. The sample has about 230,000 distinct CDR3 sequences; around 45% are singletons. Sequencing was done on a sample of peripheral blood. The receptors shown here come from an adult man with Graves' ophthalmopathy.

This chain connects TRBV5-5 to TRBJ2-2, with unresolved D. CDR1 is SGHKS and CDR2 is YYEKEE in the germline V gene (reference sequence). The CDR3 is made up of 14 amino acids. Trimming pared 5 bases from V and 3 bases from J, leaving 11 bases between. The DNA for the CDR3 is TGTGCCAGCAGTCCTTCAGGAGACACCGGGGAGCTGTTTTTT. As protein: CASSPSGDTGELFF.

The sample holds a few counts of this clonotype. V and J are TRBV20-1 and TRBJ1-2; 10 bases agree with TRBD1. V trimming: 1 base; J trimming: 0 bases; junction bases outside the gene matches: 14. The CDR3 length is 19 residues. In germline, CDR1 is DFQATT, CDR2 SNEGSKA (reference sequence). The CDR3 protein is CSARAQTGGSDWANYGYTF. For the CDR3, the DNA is TGCAGTGCTAGAGCTCAGACAGGGGGCTCCGATTGGGCTAACTATGGCTACACCTTC.

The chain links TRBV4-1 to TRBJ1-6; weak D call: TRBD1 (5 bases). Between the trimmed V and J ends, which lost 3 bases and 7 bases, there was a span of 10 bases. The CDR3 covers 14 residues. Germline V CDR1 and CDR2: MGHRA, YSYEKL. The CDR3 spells CASSQGDGNSPLHF. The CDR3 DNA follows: TGCGCCAGCAGCCAGGGGGACGGCAATTCACCCCTCCACTTT.

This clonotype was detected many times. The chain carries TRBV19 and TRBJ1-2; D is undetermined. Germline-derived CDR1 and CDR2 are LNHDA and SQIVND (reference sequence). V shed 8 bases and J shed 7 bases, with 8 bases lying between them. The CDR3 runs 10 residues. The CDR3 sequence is CASWQVGYTF. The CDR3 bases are TGTGCCAGTTGGCAGGTTGGCTACACCTTC.

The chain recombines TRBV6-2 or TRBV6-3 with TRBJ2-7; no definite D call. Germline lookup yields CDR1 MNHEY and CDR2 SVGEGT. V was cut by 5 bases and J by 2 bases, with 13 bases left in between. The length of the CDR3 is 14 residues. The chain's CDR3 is CASSPPLGPYEQYF. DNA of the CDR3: TGTGCCAGCAGTCCCCCCCTGGGCCCCTACGAGCAGTACTTC.

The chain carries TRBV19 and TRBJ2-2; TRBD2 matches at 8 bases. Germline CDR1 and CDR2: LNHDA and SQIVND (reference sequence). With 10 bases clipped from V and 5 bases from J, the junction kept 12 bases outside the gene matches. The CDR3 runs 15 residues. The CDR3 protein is CATSRSGRGTGELFF. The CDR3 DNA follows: TGTGCCACTTCCCGGAGCGGGAGAGGAACCGGGGAGCTGTTTTTT.

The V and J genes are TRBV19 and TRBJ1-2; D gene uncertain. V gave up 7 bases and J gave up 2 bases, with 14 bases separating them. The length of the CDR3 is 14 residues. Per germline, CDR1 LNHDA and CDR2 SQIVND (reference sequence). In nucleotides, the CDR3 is TGTGCCAGTAAGTGGGGTGGTGGAAACTATGGCTACACCTTC. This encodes CASKWGGGNYGYTF.

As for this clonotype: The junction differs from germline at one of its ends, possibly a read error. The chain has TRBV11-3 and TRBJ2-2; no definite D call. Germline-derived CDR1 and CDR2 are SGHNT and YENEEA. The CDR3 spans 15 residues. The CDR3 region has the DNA TGTGCCAGCAGCCTAGACTCCCTGGCCGGCGGGGAGCTGTTTTTT. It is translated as CASSLDSLAGGELFF.

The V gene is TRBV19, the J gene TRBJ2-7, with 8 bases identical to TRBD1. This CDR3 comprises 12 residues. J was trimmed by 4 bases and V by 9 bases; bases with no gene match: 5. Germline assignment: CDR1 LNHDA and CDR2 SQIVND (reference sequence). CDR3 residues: CASGTGPYEQYF. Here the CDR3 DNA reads TGTGCCAGCGGGACAGGACCGTACGAGCAGTACTTC.

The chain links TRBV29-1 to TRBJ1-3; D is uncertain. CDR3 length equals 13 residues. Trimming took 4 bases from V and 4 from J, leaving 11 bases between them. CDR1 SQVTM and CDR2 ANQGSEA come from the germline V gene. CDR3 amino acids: CSVGGLAGNTIYF. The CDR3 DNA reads TGCAGCGTTGGCGGACTAGCGGGAAACACCATATATTTT. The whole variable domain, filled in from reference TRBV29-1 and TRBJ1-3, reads SAVISQKPSRDICQRGTSLTIQCQVDSQVTMMFWYRQQPGQSLTLIATANQGSEATYESGFVIDKFPISRPNLTFSTLTVSNMSPEDSSIYLCSVGGLAGNTIYFGEGSWLTVV.

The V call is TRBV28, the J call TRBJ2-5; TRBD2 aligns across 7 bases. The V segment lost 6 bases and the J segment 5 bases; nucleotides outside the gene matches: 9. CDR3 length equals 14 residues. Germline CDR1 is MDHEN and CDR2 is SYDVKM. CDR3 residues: CASRRGVILETQYF. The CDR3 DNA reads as TGTGCCAGCAGACGGGGGGTAATCCTGGAGACCCAGTACTTC.

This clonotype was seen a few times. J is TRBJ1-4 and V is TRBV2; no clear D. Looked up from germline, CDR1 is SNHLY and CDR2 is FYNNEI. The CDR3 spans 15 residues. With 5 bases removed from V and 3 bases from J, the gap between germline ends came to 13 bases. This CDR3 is CASSSHSAPNEKLFF. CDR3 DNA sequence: TGTGCCAGCAGTTCCCACTCCGCTCCTAATGAAAAACTGTTTTTT.

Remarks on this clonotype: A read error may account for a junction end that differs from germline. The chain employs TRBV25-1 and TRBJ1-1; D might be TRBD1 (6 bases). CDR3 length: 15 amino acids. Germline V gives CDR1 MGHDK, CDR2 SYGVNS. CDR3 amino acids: CASSFYRTVNTEASF. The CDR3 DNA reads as TGTGCCAGCAGTTTCTACAGGACAGTGAACACTGAAGCTTCCTTT.

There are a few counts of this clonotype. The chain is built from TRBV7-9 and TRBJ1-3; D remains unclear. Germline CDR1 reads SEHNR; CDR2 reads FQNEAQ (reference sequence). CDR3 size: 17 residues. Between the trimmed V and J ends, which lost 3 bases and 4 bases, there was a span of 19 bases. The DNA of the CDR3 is TGTGCCAGCAGCTTCGCCCCAACAGCCATGGCAGGAAACACCATATATTTT. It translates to CASSFAPTAMAGNTIYF.

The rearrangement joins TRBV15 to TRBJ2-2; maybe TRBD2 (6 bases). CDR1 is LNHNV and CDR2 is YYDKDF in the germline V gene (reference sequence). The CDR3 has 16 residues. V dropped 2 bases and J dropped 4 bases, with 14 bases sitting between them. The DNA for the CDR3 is TGTGCCACCAGCAGATTAGACCTGGGAGGCACCGGGGAGCTGTTTTTT. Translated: CATSRLDLGGTGELFF. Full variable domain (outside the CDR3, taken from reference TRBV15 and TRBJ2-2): DAMVIQNPRYQVTQFGKPVTLSCSQTLNHNVMYWYQQKSSQAPKLLFHYYDKDFNNEADTPDNFQSRRPNTSFCFLDIRSPGLGDTAMYLCATSRLDLGGTGELFFGEGSRLTVL.

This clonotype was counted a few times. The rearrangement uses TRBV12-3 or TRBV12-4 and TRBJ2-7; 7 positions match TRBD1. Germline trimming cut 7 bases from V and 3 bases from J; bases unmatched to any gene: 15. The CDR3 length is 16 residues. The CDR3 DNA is TGTGCCAGCAAACCGAGGACAGGATCTAAGTTCTACGAGCAGTACTTC. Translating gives CASKPRTGSKFYEQYF.

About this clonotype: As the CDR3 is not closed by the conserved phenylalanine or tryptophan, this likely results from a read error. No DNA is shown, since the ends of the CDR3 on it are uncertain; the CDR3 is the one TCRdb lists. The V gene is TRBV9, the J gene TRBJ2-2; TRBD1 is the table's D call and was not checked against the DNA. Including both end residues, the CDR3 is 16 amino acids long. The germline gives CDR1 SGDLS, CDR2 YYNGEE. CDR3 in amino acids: CASSPSGTSNTGELVL.